This TCR beta chain was observed in a study of beta chain features in type 1 diabetes. Expressed TCRB transcripts were sequenced because the isolated RNA had all been reverse transcribed beforehand. Assay: immunoSEQ multiplex PCR; the TCRdb copy retains only in-frame clones and omits some. The data contain 620,000 or so clones, about 16% of them singletons. In its sample, this clone was seen a few times. V lost 4 bases and J 5 bases, leaving 12 bases between the germline ends. The CDR3 loop spans 14 amino acids. Germline CDR1 SGDLS, CDR2 YYNGEE. The clonotype was recovered from a man aged 18 to 29 in good health. Specimen: naive CD4+ T cells from blood. This sequence joins TRBV9 and TRBJ1-4, with D possibly being TRBD1 (6 bases). CDR3 DNA sequence: TGTGCCAGCAGCCCTACAGGGACGAATGAAAAACTGTTTTTT. Encoded protein: CASSPTGTNEKLFF. The variable domain in full, with the rest retrieved from reference TRBV9 and TRBJ1-4, is DSGVTQTPKHLITATGQRVTLRCSPRSGDLSVYWYQQSLDQGLQFLIQYYNGEERAKGNILERFSAQQFPDLHSELNLSSLELGDSALYFCASSPTGTNEKLFFGSGTQLSVL.